This section outlines one T cell receptor beta chain sequence together with its context. No antigen is known for it. These data originate in a study of T cells after posttransplantation cyclophosphamide. Busulfan-fludarabine conditioning, marrow transplant, and cyclophosphamide on days +3 and +4 were administered. Produced via immunoSEQ multiplex PCR; TCRdb's table is partial and in-frame only. The data show 17,000 or so clones, 92% seen once. Points from the study as a whole: Skin or GI-infiltrating T cells shared few TRB sequences with blood. Donor CD8+ memory clones often dominated recipient blood repertoires at later times.

CDR3 size: 13 residues. Trimming took 3 bases from V and 4 from J, leaving 10 bases between them. Germline values: CDR1 MDHEN, CDR2 SYDVKM. This clonotype was obtained from a male patient aged 55 to 69 who received an allogeneic stem cell transplant from a related donor and was CMV-positive. Some T cells may be graft donor cells. The sequenced sample was CD4+ T cells sorted from blood, obtained after allogeneic stem cell transplant with posttransplant cyclophosphamide. This sequence joins TRBV28 and TRBJ2-7, with a weak D call TRBD2 (6 bases). The CDR3 region has the DNA TGTGCCAGCAGTTTTGCGGGAAGGTACGAGCAGTACTTC. Protein product: CASSFAGRYEQYF.